Listed here are 10 T cell receptor beta chains from one sample, sequenced in a study of T cells in narcolepsy. The method was immunoSEQ multiplex PCR; TCRdb's version includes in-frame clones alone and lacks a portion of them. The sample has fewer than 40,000 clones, roughly four fifths seen once. The sequencing sample was made of memory (CD45RA-) CD4+ T cells from blood. Every receptor here comes from a human donor in good health.

V and J are TRBV27 and TRBJ2-1; D unresolved. Trimming stripped 8 bases from V and 2 bases from J, with 4 bases between. Germline V gene sequence: CDR1 MNHEY, CDR2 SMNVEV (reference sequence). The CDR3 is made up of 11 amino acids. CDR3 residues: CASRAYNEQFF. The CDR3 bases are TGTGCCAGCCGGGCCTACAATGAGCAGTTCTTC.

This clone has only one observation. J is TRBJ1-4 and V is TRBV6-5; unclear D gene. CDR1 and CDR2 from the germline V gene are MNHEY and SVGAGI. Trimming took off 3 bases at V and 3 bases at J, with 11 bases between the two ends. The CDR3 totals 15 residues. Here the CDR3 DNA reads TGTGCCAGCAGTTATCAAGACTCCCCTAATGAAAAACTGTTTTTT. Its protein is CASSYQDSPNEKLFF.

J is TRBJ2-1 and V is TRBV7-6, with 7 bases that match TRBD1. Germline trimming cut 5 bases from V and 2 bases from J; bases unmatched to any gene: 3. CDR3 length: 14 amino acids. Germline V gene data show CDR1 as SGHVS and CDR2 as FNYEAQ. The CDR3 sequence: CASSLTGTYNEQFF. The CDR3 DNA sequence: TGTGCCAGCAGCCTGACAGGGACCTACAATGAGCAGTTCTTC.

The CDR3 region has the DNA TGTGCCAGTAGTATAGAGAGCCTTGTGGGGAGCGCTGAAGCTTTCTTT. As protein: CASSIESLVGSAEAFF. The chain links TRBV19 to TRBJ1-1; no reliable D call. V lost 0 bases to trimming and J lost 6 bases, with 17 bases between them. Looked up from germline, CDR1 is LNHDA and CDR2 is SQIVND (reference sequence). The CDR3 sequence is 16 residues long.

The rearrangement joins TRBV5-6 to TRBJ2-2; D ambiguous. Germline V gene lookup returns CDR1 SGHDT and CDR2 YYEEEE. CDR3 length: 12 amino acids. V was cut by 4 bases and J by 3 bases, with 4 bases left in between. The CDR3 here is CASSQYTGELFF. Here the CDR3 DNA reads TGTGCCAGCAGCCAGTACACCGGGGAGCTGTTTTTT.

A remark on this clone: One junction end disagrees with the germline gene, perhaps due to a read error. The rearrangement joins TRBV7-6 to TRBJ2-5; 10 bases are shared with TRBD2. The CDR3 is 13 amino acids. Germline CDR1 is SGHVS and CDR2 is FNYEAQ. This CDR3 is CASSLVASGGPHF. CDR3 sequence (DNA): TGTGCCAGCAGCTTAGTCGCTAGCGGGGGTCCACACTTC.

V and J are TRBV6-1 and TRBJ1-3; tentatively, D is TRBD1 (6 bases). The CDR3 extends over 15 amino acids. V was pared by 5 bases and J by 2 bases, with 13 bases between. CDR1 MNHNS and CDR2 SASEGT come from the germline V gene. This CDR3 reads CASSPGTRTGNTIYF. CDR3 nucleotide sequence: TGTGCCAGCAGTCCTGGGACAAGAACTGGAAACACCATATATTTT.

The chain uses TRBV7-2 and TRBJ1-1; 7 bases match TRBD1. Germline CDR1 reads SGHTA; CDR2 reads FQGNSA. CDR3 length equals 14 residues. After removal of 5 bases from V and 5 bases from J, the junction contained 8 bases not matched to a gene. CDR3 nucleotides: TGTGCCAGCAGCCCCACAGGGGTCGTTACTGAAGCTTTCTTT. Its protein is CASSPTGVVTEAFF.

This rearrangement joins TRBV9 to TRBJ1-2; TRBD1 matches 9 bases. This CDR3 is built from 18 residues. Germline V gives CDR1 SGDLS, CDR2 YYNGEE. Trimming at V came to 3 bases and at J to 2 bases, leaving 14 bases not matched to a gene. The CDR3 spells CASSASYTGTGTNYGYTF. Here the CDR3 DNA reads TGTGCCAGCAGCGCCTCCTACACCGGGACAGGGACGAACTATGGCTACACCTTC. The whole variable domain, filled in from reference TRBV9 and TRBJ1-2, reads DSGVTQTPKHLITATGQRVTLRCSPRSGDLSVYWYQQSLDQGLQFLIQYYNGEERAKGNILERFSAQQFPDLHSELNLSSLELGDSALYFCASSASYTGTGTNYGYTFGSGTRLTVV.

CDR3 nucleotide sequence: TGTGCCAGCATTCCGGGACTAGCCTCCTACAATGAGCAGTTCTTC. Its protein product is CASIPGLASYNEQFF. This chain links TRBV6-1 with TRBJ2-1; 9 bases fit TRBD2. Germline values: CDR1 MNHNS, CDR2 SASEGT. The CDR3 extends over 15 amino acids. V trimming: 7 bases; J trimming: 0 bases; junction bases outside the gene matches: 4.